Listed here are 11 T cell receptor beta chains from one sample, sequenced in a study of blood T cells in healthy people across ages. It was with a sample-barcoded 5' primer and a J-beta primer mix that a second PCR of about 6 to 11 cycles was run. TCRdb called the 5' RACE reads again in MiXCR, with one record for every CDR3 protein. The sample holds approximately 800,000 distinct CDR3 sequences, more than 55% seen once. The material sequenced was blood. The receptors originated from a man aged 40-49 years in good health.

This clonotype was observed a few times. The chain recombines TRBV29-1 with TRBJ2-5, with 8 bases fitting TRBD1. This CDR3 has 15 residues. After removal of 7 bases from V and 5 bases from J, the junction contained 15 bases not matched to a gene. Germline V CDR1 and CDR2: SQVTM, ANQGSEA. CDR3 residues: CSAPKSLRGRETQYF. CDR3 bases: TGCAGCGCTCCGAAGTCCCTCAGGGGGCGGGAGACCCAGTACTTC. Drawing the rest from reference TRBV29-1 and TRBJ2-5, the complete variable domain is SAVISQKPSRDICQRGTSLTIQCQVDSQVTMMFWYRQQPGQSLTLIATANQGSEATYESGFVIDKFPISRPNLTFSTLTVSNMSPEDSSIYLCSAPKSLRGRETQYFGPGTRLLVL.

The CDR3 sequence is CASSPVRLTSVYEQYF. CDR3 DNA sequence: TGCGCCAGCAGCCCAGTGCGTCTCACGAGCGTCTACGAGCAGTACTTC. V usage is TRBV4-1 and J usage is TRBJ2-5; D uncertain. The DNA end lines up better with TRBJ2-7; the J call may be wrong. From germline, CDR1 is MGHRA and CDR2 YSYEKL. CDR3 size: 16 residues.

This clonotype turned up a few times. V gene TRBV4-3 combines with J gene TRBJ2-7; maybe TRBD2 (6 bases). Trimming removed 7 bases at V and 0 bases at J, with 13 bases between. The germline V gene encodes CDR1 LGHNA and CDR2 YSLEER. The CDR3 contains 14 residues. The CDR3 reads CASKGGVSSYEQYF. The DNA of the CDR3 is TGCGCCAGCAAAGGCGGGGTGAGCTCCTACGAGCAGTACTTC.

Here the CDR3 DNA reads TGCGCCAGCAGCTTGGCTAGCGGGGTGAATGAGCAGTTCTTC. It specifies CASSLASGVNEQFF. The V and J genes are TRBV5-1 and TRBJ2-1; 9 nucleotides agree with TRBD2. The ends lost 0 bases at V and 7 bases at J; junction bases unmatched: 2. The germline V gene encodes CDR1 SGHRS and CDR2 YFSETQ. The CDR3 loop spans 14 amino acids.

CDR3 amino acids: CASSLDVGPAREQFF. CDR3 coding DNA: TGTGCCAGCAGCTTAGATGTAGGCCCGGCTAGAGAGCAGTTCTTC. The V and J genes are TRBV11-3 and TRBJ2-1, with D hard to call. The V gene's germline CDR1 is SGHNT and CDR2 YENEEA. The CDR3 loop spans 15 amino acids. Trimming stripped 0 bases from V and 10 bases from J, with 16 bases between.

A remark on this clonotype: A single base separates this from a much larger clone, so it may be a read error. The chain joins TRBV12-3 or TRBV12-4 to TRBJ2-4; tentatively, D is TRBD1 or TRBD2 (5 bases each). The J call may be mistaken, given a closer DNA end match to TRBJ2-5. The CDR3 runs to 13 residues. CDR3 nucleotides: TGTACCAGCAGCCCCGGGACGGGGGAGACCCAGTACTTC. It encodes CTSSPGTGETQYF.

The rearrangement joins TRBV6-5 to TRBJ2-4; TRBD2 might be the D (5 bases). The CDR3 totals 15 residues. The germline V and J ends were trimmed by 0 bases and 3 bases, with 9 bases remaining between them. The germline V gene has CDR1 MNHEY and CDR2 SVGAGI. CDR3 nucleotides: TGTGCCAGCAGTTACTCCGGAAGCGGCAAAAACATTCAGTACTTC. This translates into CASSYSGSGKNIQYF.

About this clonotype itself: Possible read error: a much larger clone is one base away. V and J are TRBV2 and TRBJ1-1; 7 bases match TRBD1. Germline-derived CDR1 and CDR2 are SNHLY and FYNNEI. CDR3 length: 14 amino acids. The CDR3 sequence is CAGRADRERTEAFF. The CDR3 region has the DNA TGTGCCGGCAGGGCCGACAGGGAAAGGACTGAAGCTTTCTTT.

This clonotype was seen only a few times. CDR3 nucleotides: TGTGCCAGCAGTTACCCTGACGGGACAACCTACGAGCAGTACTTC. As protein: CASSYPDGTTYEQYF. V is TRBV6-2 or TRBV6-3 and J is TRBJ2-7; TRBD1 might be the D (6 bases). From germline, CDR1 is MNHEY and CDR2 SVGEGT. The CDR3 is 15 amino acids. Trimming cost V 2 bases and J 2 bases, with 13 bases left between them.

This clonotype was found once. This sequence joins TRBV6-1 and TRBJ2-7, with TRBD1 identical over 8 bases. The CDR3 spans 14 residues. Germline V gene data show CDR1 as MNHNS and CDR2 as SASEGT. Germline trimming cut 1 base from V and 3 bases from J; bases unmatched to any gene: 2. CDR3 coding DNA: TGTGCCAGCAGTGAAGGGACAGGGTTCTACGAGCAGTACTTC. Protein sequence: CASSEGTGFYEQYF.

This sequence joins TRBV10-3 and TRBJ2-5; 8 nucleotides align to TRBD1. V was clipped by 2 bases and J by 4 bases; unmatched bases: 6. The length of the CDR3 is 15 residues. Germline assignment: CDR1 ENHRY and CDR2 SYGVKD. This CDR3 is CAISEGNDRGETQYF. In nucleotides, the CDR3 is TGTGCCATCAGTGAGGGAAATGACAGGGGAGAGACCCAGTACTTC.